This T cell receptor (beta chain) was documented in a study of monozygotic twins with inflammatory bowel disease. Looked up from germline, CDR1 is SGHNT and CDR2 is YYREEE (reference sequence). The CDR3 runs 16 residues. Every TCR library used about 3,700 ng of total RNA. Template switching was used to attach UMIs, which incorporated a 6-nucleotide sample barcode. For both chains, the TCRalpha and TCRbeta cDNA went through two nested PCRs of approximately 16 and 9 cycles. Following a re-call of the 5' RACE reads, TCRdb has one entry per CDR3 protein and lacks DNA. This repertoire comprises fewer than 150,000 distinct CDR3 sequences; its ten largest clones make up 2% to 3%.

The receptor was derived from a human donor with ulcerative colitis or Crohn's disease, or a healthy co-twin of an affected twin (not recorded which). The chain employs TRBV5-4 and TRBJ2-7; TCRdb names TRBD2, which stays unverified in the absence of DNA. Input material: blood. The CDR3 reads CASSSFLQGRPGEQYF.